A single sample is the source of the 25 T cell receptor beta chains below, sequenced in a study of blood T cell repertoires in COVID-19. Sequencing was performed with immunoSEQ multiplex PCR; in TCRdb, only in-frame clones are kept and a portion is missing. The sample shows 25,000 to 30,000 clones, roughly 85% of them seen only once. The specimen sequenced was peripheral blood. The receptors were gathered from a human donor in a cohort sampled during active COVID-19.

The chain links TRBV5-1 to TRBJ2-1, with 15 positions matching TRBD2. The CDR3 is 16 residues long. CDR1 SGHRS and CDR2 YFSETQ come from the germline V gene. Trimming took 4 bases from V and 8 from J; bases not matched to a gene: 7. The CDR3 spells CASSGPGLAGGYEQFF. The CDR3, as DNA: TGCGCCAGCAGCGGACCGGGACTAGCGGGAGGCTATGAGCAGTTCTTC.

The chain is built from TRBV4-1 and TRBJ2-3; 14 bases are a match to TRBD2. J gave up 5 bases and V 0 bases, and 7 bases lay outside the gene matches. The CDR3 contains 18 residues. The germline V gene encodes CDR1 MGHRA and CDR2 YSYEKL. The CDR3 DNA reads as TGCGCCAGCAGCCAAGAGGGACTAGCGGGGGCCGTGGGAGATACGCAGTATTTT. It translates to CASSQEGLAGAVGDTQYF.

This CDR3 is CASSKDRDTGELFF. In nucleotides, the CDR3 is TGTGCCAGCAGCAAAGACAGAGACACCGGGGAGCTGTTTTTT. The chain employs TRBV6-5 and TRBJ2-2, with D perhaps TRBD1 (5 bases). This CDR3 is built from 14 residues. Germline V gene data show CDR1 as MNHEY and CDR2 as SVGAGI. Trimming removed 6 bases from V and 3 bases from J, with 11 bases in between.

In DNA, the CDR3 is TGTGCCAGCAGCTTGGCCTGGGCAGGGGGCTACAATGAGCAGTTCTTC. Its protein product is CASSLAWAGGYNEQFF. V usage is TRBV5-4 and J usage is TRBJ2-1; 7 bases fit TRBD1. CDR3 length: 16 amino acids. Germline trimming cut 0 bases from V and 3 bases from J; bases unmatched to any gene: 6. The germline V gene encodes CDR1 SGHNT and CDR2 YYREEE (reference sequence).

The chain is built from TRBV9 and TRBJ2-5, with D maybe TRBD2 (6 bases). Trimming cost V 4 bases and J 2 bases, with 9 bases left between them. This CDR3 has 13 residues. Germline CDR1 SGDLS, CDR2 YYNGEE. CDR3 loop: CASSRSGQETQYF. CDR3 nucleotide sequence: TGTGCCAGCAGCCGTAGCGGACAAGAGACCCAGTACTTC.

V gene TRBV7-2 combines with J gene TRBJ2-3; 8 bases line up with TRBD2. The V gene's germline CDR1 is SGHTA and CDR2 FQGNSA. V was pared by 4 bases and J by 0 bases, with 9 bases of the junction left unmatched. The CDR3 is made up of 17 amino acids. The CDR3 reads CASSSPLAGLSTDTQYF. Here the CDR3 DNA reads TGTGCCAGCAGCTCTCCTTTAGCGGGGCTTAGCACAGATACGCAGTATTTT.

CDR3 region: CASSLVGQGSGANVLTF. The CDR3, as DNA: TGTGCCAGCAGCTTAGTTGGACAGGGCTCTGGGGCCAACGTCCTGACTTTC. V usage is TRBV7-6 and J usage is TRBJ2-6, with 8 bases aligning to TRBD1. Germline values: CDR1 SGHVS, CDR2 FNYEAQ. After removal of 1 base from V and 0 bases from J, the junction contained 2 bases not matched to a gene. The CDR3 loop spans 17 amino acids.

The chain has TRBV5-4 and TRBJ2-1; 8 bases align to TRBD2. This CDR3 region has 16 residues. V shed 4 bases and J 2 bases; nucleotides not matched to a gene: 8. Germline CDR1 is SGHNT and CDR2 is YYREEE (reference sequence). CDR3 sequence: CASSPGGGVTYNEQFF. In DNA form, the CDR3 reads TGTGCCAGCAGCCCGGGAGGGGGGGTGACCTACAATGAGCAGTTCTTC.

The chain joins TRBV10-1 to TRBJ2-5; 7 bases map to TRBD1. V trimming: 2 bases; J trimming: 7 bases; junction bases outside the gene matches: 7. CDR1 and CDR2 (germline): WNHNN, SYGVQD (reference sequence). The length of the CDR3 is 14 residues. The CDR3 sequence is CASSEGQDPRTQYF. In DNA, the CDR3 is TGCGCCAGCAGTGAGGGACAGGACCCCCGGACCCAGTACTTC.

The chain uses TRBV27 and TRBJ2-5; TRBD2 matches at 14 bases. From germline, CDR1 is MNHEY and CDR2 SMNVEV (reference sequence). This CDR3 comprises 15 residues. Trimming cost V 5 bases and J 5 bases; bases outside gene matches: 4. The CDR3 protein is CASSPGTSGSETQYF. As DNA, the CDR3 is TGTGCCAGCAGTCCCGGGACTAGCGGGAGCGAGACCCAGTACTTC.

This chain joins TRBV27 and TRBJ2-1; TRBD2 might be the D (6 bases). Germline V gene lookup returns CDR1 MNHEY and CDR2 SMNVEV (reference sequence). The V and J ends lost 4 bases and 0 bases respectively, with 10 bases between them. The CDR3 loop spans 15 amino acids. The CDR3, as DNA: TGTGCCAGCAGTTCGGGACTCCCCTCCTACAATGAGCAGTTCTTC. Its protein product is CASSSGLPSYNEQFF.

This chain links TRBV18 with TRBJ2-1, with 12 bases fitting TRBD2. The CDR3 has 19 amino acids. Germline V gives CDR1 KGHSH, CDR2 LQKENI. The junction had 8 bases not matched to a gene; V was cut back by 0 bases and J by 2 bases. The CDR3 sequence is CASSPPASSGGGTYNEQFF. The CDR3 DNA follows: TGTGCCAGCTCACCACCGGCCTCTAGCGGGGGGGGTACCTACAATGAGCAGTTCTTC.

V is TRBV5-4 and J is TRBJ2-3; 8 nucleotides match TRBD1. Germline trimming cut 3 bases from V and 0 bases from J; bases unmatched to any gene: 6. The CDR3 totals 16 residues. Germline CDR1 reads SGHNT; CDR2 reads YYREEE (reference sequence). The chain's CDR3 is CASSSGQGRSTDTQYF. The CDR3 bases are TGTGCCAGCAGCTCCGGACAGGGCCGAAGCACAGATACGCAGTATTTT. Full variable domain (remainder filled in from reference TRBV5-4 and TRBJ2-3): ETGVTQSPTHLIKTRGQQVTLRCSSQSGHNTVSWYQQALGQGPQFIFQYYREEENGRGNFPPRFSGLQFPNYSSELNVNALELDDSALYLCASSSGQGRSTDTQYFGPGTRLTVL.

This clone was recorded a few times. The chain employs TRBV9 and TRBJ2-3; no definite D call. Germline CDR1 is SGDLS and CDR2 is YYNGEE. V gave up 4 bases and J gave up 0 bases, with 6 bases separating them. The CDR3 length is 13 residues. CDR3 bases: TGTGCCAGCAGCCCCTACAGCACAGATACGCAGTATTTT. Translating gives CASSPYSTDTQYF.

The rearrangement uses TRBV6-1 and TRBJ2-3; 7 bases line up with TRBD2. With 3 bases clipped from V and 6 bases from J, the junction kept 9 bases outside the gene matches. The CDR3 is 15 amino acids. Germline values: CDR1 MNHNS, CDR2 SASEGT. CDR3 residues: CASSEARRSGDTQYF. The CDR3 DNA follows: TGTGCCAGCAGTGAGGCTAGGCGTAGCGGGGATACGCAGTATTTT.

This chain links TRBV5-1 with TRBJ1-1; TRBD1 agrees at 9 bases. Germline CDR1 is SGHRS and CDR2 is YFSETQ. With V trimmed by 4 bases and J by 6 bases, 10 bases remained unmatched. The length of the CDR3 is 15 residues. Here the CDR3 DNA reads TGCGCCAGCAGCACGGGACAGGGAGGGCGGTCTGAAGCTTTCTTT. Translated: CASSTGQGGRSEAFF. Full variable domain (missing parts from reference TRBV5-1 and TRBJ1-1): KAGVTQTPRYLIKTRGQQVTLSCSPISGHRSVSWYQQTPGQGLQFLFEYFSETQRNKGNFPGRFSGRQFSNSRSEMNVSTLELGDSALYLCASSTGQGGRSEAFFGQGTRLTVV.

The gene calls are TRBV5-1 and TRBJ1-2, with 8 bases lining up with TRBD1. The CDR3 covers 16 residues. V gave up 2 bases and J gave up 1 base; unmatched junction bases: 7. The V gene's germline CDR1 is SGHRS and CDR2 YFSETQ. For the CDR3, the DNA is TGCGCCAGCAGCTTACAGGGGGACAGTGTTAACTATGGCTACACCTTC. It translates to CASSLQGDSVNYGYTF.

The rearrangement uses TRBV5-3 and TRBJ2-7; 11 bases map to TRBD1. TRBV5-3 is assigned to the ORF class and has an uncertain function. The length of the CDR3 is 14 residues. V lost 4 bases to trimming and J lost 2 bases; unmatched junction nucleotides: 2. The CDR3 loop is CARSKGQGAYEQYF. CDR3 sequence (DNA): TGTGCCAGAAGCAAGGGACAGGGGGCCTACGAGCAGTACTTC.

The V and J genes are TRBV2 and TRBJ2-3; 12 positions agree with TRBD2. Germline V lookup: CDR1 SNHLY, CDR2 FYNNEI. This CDR3 is built from 14 residues. Trimming took 10 bases from V and 7 from J; bases not matched to a gene: 9. CDR3 DNA: TGTGCCATACTTACTAGCGGGGGGAGCAATACGCAGTATTTT. Residues: CAILTSGGSNTQYF.

The CDR3 region is CASSFEGIGGNTIYF. The CDR3 DNA follows: TGTGCCAGCAGCTTCGAGGGAATAGGTGGAAACACCATATATTTT. The gene calls are TRBV11-3 and TRBJ1-3; D uncertain. From germline, CDR1 is SGHNT and CDR2 YENEEA. Trimming left V 3 bases short and J 3 bases short, with 12 bases between. The CDR3 spans 15 residues.

The V and J genes are TRBV6-2 or TRBV6-3 and TRBJ2-1, with 10 bases fitting TRBD2. Germline lookup yields CDR1 MNHEY and CDR2 SVGEGT. This CDR3 region has 18 residues. Trimming took 6 bases from V and 7 from J; bases not matched to a gene: 18. CDR3 loop: CASSSRRLLAGKGNEQFF. The DNA for the CDR3 is TGTGCCAGCAGCTCAAGGCGCCTACTAGCGGGAAAGGGGAATGAGCAGTTCTTC.

The chain employs TRBV19 and TRBJ1-5, with 8 bases identical to TRBD1. This CDR3 has 16 residues. Trimming cost V 4 bases and J 6 bases; bases outside gene matches: 11. In germline, CDR1 is LNHDA, CDR2 SQIVND (reference sequence). The CDR3 spells CASSTRTGPLSQPQHF. Here the CDR3 DNA reads TGTGCCAGTAGTACCCGGACAGGGCCCCTCAGTCAGCCCCAGCATTTT. Full variable domain (missing parts from reference TRBV19 and TRBJ1-5): DGGITQSPKYLFRKEGQNVTLSCEQNLNHDAMYWYRQDPGQGLRLIYYSQIVNDFQKGDIAEGYSVSREKKESFPLTVTSAQKNPTAFYLCASSTRTGPLSQPQHFGDGTRLSIL.

J is TRBJ2-2 and V is TRBV6-6, with 10 bases that match TRBD2. There are 16 residues in the CDR3. Germline values: CDR1 MNHNY, CDR2 SVGAGI (reference sequence). V trimming: 8 bases; J trimming: 6 bases; junction bases outside the gene matches: 12. CDR3 loop: CASLLRAGGPAGELFF. The CDR3 DNA reads TGTGCCAGCTTATTACGAGCGGGAGGGCCCGCCGGGGAGCTGTTTTTT.

The J gene is TRBJ2-3, the V gene TRBV28, with 8 bases matching TRBD2. V was pared by 2 bases and J by 0 bases, with 4 bases of the junction left unmatched. The CDR3 sequence is 16 residues long. Per the germline V gene, CDR1 is MDHEN and CDR2 is SYDVKM. CDR3 sequence: CASSLGASGSTDTQYF. CDR3 DNA sequence: TGTGCCAGCAGTTTAGGGGCTAGCGGGAGCACAGATACGCAGTATTTT.

The chain couples TRBV19 to TRBJ1-1, with 7 bases lining up with TRBD1. J lost 2 bases, V lost 4 bases, and 10 bases had no gene match. Germline-derived CDR1 and CDR2 are LNHDA and SQIVND (reference sequence). This CDR3 is built from 16 residues. The CDR3 DNA is TGTGCCAGTAGTACCACTCCCGGGACAGAAAACACTGAAGCTTTCTTT. As protein: CASSTTPGTENTEAFF.